A selection of T cell receptor beta chains follows, all from one sample in a study of human T cells and chemical hapten exposure. TCRdb re-derived calls from the RACE reads in MiXCR, one entry per CDR3 protein. The profile shows 60,000 to 75,000 distinct CDR3 sequences, approximately 7% of them singletons. This sample comprised whole blood, obtained in connection with sensitization to the hapten diphenylcyclopropenone (DPC). Source of these receptors: a woman in her twenties or thirties with alopecia areata. Some clones in this sample may be carry-over from other donors' samples. Both conserved end residues are part of each CDR3. The D gene is left open where the match is weak. Clone size is stated in some rows and not others, as once, few, many or a class when expanded.

J gene	clone size	V gene	D gene	CDR3 DNA	CDR3 protein
TRBJ2-7	many	TRBV10-3	TRBD2	TGTGCCATCAGTGGGTCAGGGACTAGCGGGGGGCTGGATGCCTACGAGCAGTACTTC	CAISGSGTSGGLDAYEQYF
TRBJ2-7	many	TRBV6-5	TRBD2	TGTGCCAGCAGTGCCACAACGGGGGGGGAGCAGTACTTC	CASSATTGGEQYF
TRBJ2-3	many	TRBV20-1	TRBD2	TGCAGTGCCCAGGGGGGGACTAGCTGGGAGGGCGGCACAGATACGCAGTATTTT	CSAQGGTSWEGGTDTQYF
TRBJ2-5	many	TRBV28	-	TGTGCCAGCAGTTTAGGCCCTGACCAAGAGACCCAGTACTTC	CASSLGPDQETQYF
TRBJ2-1	many	TRBV6-2/TRBV6-3	-	TGTGCCAGCAGTTACGTTGGGACTTCCTATTACAATGAGCAGTTCTTC	CASSYVGTSYYNEQFF
TRBJ2-1	many	TRBV7-2	-	TGTGCCAGCAGCCCTACAAGGACCGGCTCCTACAATGAGCAGTTCTTC	CASSPTRTGSYNEQFF
TRBJ2-3	many	TRBV5-1	TRBD2	TGCGCCAGCAGCTTGTGGGGGGGGGACCCAGATACGCAGTATTTT	CASSLWGGDPDTQYF
TRBJ1-2	-	TRBV7-9	TRBD1	TGTGCCAGCAGCCCCACAGGGGGAGGTAACTATGGCTACACCTTC	CASSPTGGGNYGYTF
TRBJ1-2	many	TRBV25-1	-	TGTGCCAGCAGTGTTGATGGGGGGAACTATGGCTACACCTTC	CASSVDGGNYGYTF
TRBJ2-5	many	TRBV5-4	-	TGTGCCAGCAGCTTGTCCGAGGGGACCCAGTACTTC	CASSLSEGTQYF
TRBJ1-1	few	TRBV5-1	-	TGCGCCAGCAGCCCGTGGGGGGGCGGCACTGAAGCTTTCTTT	CASSPWGGGTEAFF
TRBJ1-1	many	TRBV20-1	-	TGCAGTGCTAGAGATCTTCGAAGGGCTGCTTTGAACACTGAAGCTTTCTTT	CSARDLRRAALNTEAFF
TRBJ2-4	-	TRBV12-3/TRBV12-4	-	TGTGCCAGCAGCCTTTCGTCCTCAGTCGTGTACTTC	CASSLSSSVVYF
TRBJ2-7	many	TRBV12-3/TRBV12-4	-	TGTGCCAGCAGTACTACCGGAGGGGGCGAGCAGTACTTC	CASSTTGGGEQYF
TRBJ2-3	many	TRBV20-1	TRBD2	TGCAGTGCTAGACAATCCTACCTTACTAGCGGGAACACAGATACGCAGTATTTT	CSARQSYLTSGNTDTQYF
TRBJ2-3	-	TRBV4-2	TRBD2	TGTGCCAGCAGCCAAGACGACGGACTAGCCTGGGCAGATACGCAGTATTTT	CASSQDDGLAWADTQYF
TRBJ1-2	-	TRBV2	-	TGTGCCAGCAGTTTAAAGGCGTATGGCTACACCTTC	CASSLKAYGYTF
TRBJ1-1	many	TRBV27	-	TGTGCCAGCAGTGCCCCTCCGGGGACGGACCCTCGTTACACTGAAGCTTTCTTT	CASSAPPGTDPRYTEAFF
TRBJ1-1	many	TRBV7-4	-	TGTGCCAGCAGCAGTGGGACCCGAGACAGCCTGAACACTGAAGCTTTCTTT	CASSSGTRDSLNTEAFF
TRBJ2-1	many	TRBV18	TRBD2	TGTGCCAGCTCACCGTCTAGCGGGGGCTACAATGAGCAGTTCTTC	CASSPSSGGYNEQFF
TRBJ2-1	-	TRBV11-2	TRBD2	TGTGCCAGCAGCCCCCGACTAGCGGGGTCTGGGGGTGAGCAGTTCTTC	CASSPRLAGSGGEQFF
TRBJ2-3	many	TRBV5-4	-	TGTGCCAGCAGCTTGGAAGGGGCCAACACAGATACGCAGTATTTT	CASSLEGANTDTQYF
TRBJ2-3	many	TRBV29-1	-	TGCAGCGTTGAGGACAGCCGACTCACAGATACGCAGTATTTT	CSVEDSRLTDTQYF
TRBJ2-7	many	TRBV9	-	TGTGCCAGCAGCGTAGCAGGCCTCGACGAGCAGTACTTC	CASSVAGLDEQYF
TRBJ2-7	few	TRBV5-6	TRBD1	TGTGCCAGCAGCTTGGCGGGACAGGGGTCTACCGAGCAGTACTTC	CASSLAGQGSTEQYF
TRBJ2-3	many	TRBV5-1	TRBD2	TGCGCCAGCAGCTTGGCTAGCGGGGGTGCAGATACGCAGTATTTT	CASSLASGGADTQYF
TRBJ1-2	many	TRBV15	-	TGTGCCACCGGGCAGGGGAACTATGGCTACACCTTC	CATGQGNYGYTF
TRBJ2-7	few	TRBV7-9	TRBD2	TGTGCCAGCAGCCCCCGCCGGACTAGCGTCCCGTACGAGCAGTACTTC	CASSPRRTSVPYEQYF
TRBJ2-2	many	TRBV30	-	TGTGCCTGGAGTGTAGTAGGGTTGAGCACCGGGGAGCTGTTTTTT	CAWSVVGLSTGELFF
TRBJ1-1	many	TRBV5-5	TRBD1	TGTGCCAGCACCTTGCAACAGGGGGCTGAAGCTTTCTTT	CASTLQQGAEAFF
TRBJ1-3	many	TRBV12-3/TRBV12-4	-	TGTGCCAGCAGTTTTTCAGGGGCGATCGTCTCTGGAAACACCATATATTTT	CASSFSGAIVSGNTIYF
TRBJ2-3	many	TRBV20-1	TRBD1	TGCAGTGCTAGGGACATTGGACAGGGGCACACAGATACGCAGTATTTT	CSARDIGQGHTDTQYF